A selection of T cell receptor beta chains follows, all from one sample in a study of cytomegalovirus exposure and HLA in healthy donors. Libraries were prepared by immunoSEQ multiplex PCR; TCRdb keeps only in-frame clonotypes and omits some of them. The sample includes more than 140,000 clones, around 65% of them seen just once. Sequenced sample: PBMCs. Receptors originate from a woman in her thirties in good health and CMV-seropositive. Both conserved end residues are part of each CDR3. D genes are given only for firm matches. Expanded clones get a size class; other rows say once, few or many, or leave the size out.

j_gene: TRBJ1-3; d_gene: -; v_gene: TRBV28; abundance: -; CDR3aa: CASSLIQGRNTIYF; CDR3nt: TGTGCCAGCAGTTTAATCCAGGGGCGAAACACCATATATTTT
j_gene: TRBJ1-2; d_gene: TRBD1; v_gene: TRBV7-2; abundance: -; CDR3aa: CASSDGTGGRGYTF; CDR3nt: TGTGCCAGCAGCGACGGGACAGGGGGTAGGGGCTACACCTTC
j_gene: TRBJ2-7; d_gene: -; v_gene: TRBV25-1; abundance: -; CDR3aa: CASSELGGAGVRGEQYF; CDR3nt: TGTGCCAGCAGTGAATTGGGGGGGGCAGGGGTCCGGGGAGAGCAGTACTTC
j_gene: TRBJ2-4; d_gene: TRBD1; v_gene: TRBV18; abundance: -; CDR3aa: CASSPPRIGTGGILAKNIQYF; CDR3nt: TGTGCCAGCTCACCACCACGTATAGGGACAGGGGGCATTCTAGCCAAAAACATTCAGTACTTC
j_gene: TRBJ2-1; d_gene: -; v_gene: TRBV7-9; abundance: -; CDR3aa: CASSPEDWLSQFF; CDR3nt: TGTGCCAGCAGCCCCGAAGACTGGCTGTCGCAGTTCTTC
j_gene: TRBJ1-1; d_gene: -; v_gene: TRBV5-1; abundance: -; CDR3aa: CASSAGGPNTEAFF; CDR3nt: TGCGCCAGCTCAGCCGGGGGGCCGAACACTGAAGCTTTCTTT
j_gene: TRBJ2-1; d_gene: TRBD1; v_gene: TRBV29-1; abundance: -; CDR3aa: CSVVGDRGWNEQFF; CDR3nt: TGCAGCGTCGTCGGGGACAGGGGATGGAATGAGCAGTTCTTC
j_gene: TRBJ2-7; d_gene: -; v_gene: TRBV11-3; abundance: -; CDR3aa: CASSLPFYEQYF; CDR3nt: TGTGCCAGCAGCTTACCTTTCTACGAGCAGTACTTC
j_gene: TRBJ2-5; d_gene: -; v_gene: TRBV11-3; abundance: once; CDR3aa: CASGLQETQYF; CDR3nt: TGTGCCAGCGGGCTTCAAGAGACCCAGTACTTC
j_gene: TRBJ2-1; d_gene: -; v_gene: TRBV19; abundance: -; CDR3aa: CASGPQGGNEQFF; CDR3nt: TGTGCCAGTGGACCACAGGGAGGGAATGAGCAGTTCTTC
j_gene: TRBJ2-7; d_gene: TRBD1; v_gene: TRBV9; abundance: -; CDR3aa: CASSVGDRGQGTYEQYF; CDR3nt: TGTGCCAGCAGCGTAGGGGACAGGGGGCAAGGGACCTACGAGCAGTACTTC
j_gene: TRBJ2-7; d_gene: TRBD1; v_gene: TRBV5-4; abundance: -; CDR3aa: CASSLGTGQDYEQYF; CDR3nt: TGTGCCAGCAGCTTAGGGACAGGGCAAGACTACGAGCAGTACTTC
j_gene: TRBJ1-2; d_gene: TRBD1; v_gene: TRBV18; abundance: -; CDR3aa: CASSPLTGVNYGYTF; CDR3nt: TGTGCCAGCTCACCATTAACAGGGGTTAACTATGGCTACACCTTC
j_gene: TRBJ2-1; d_gene: -; v_gene: TRBV6-4; abundance: few; CDR3aa: CASSHAGGSGDEQFF; CDR3nt: TGTGCCAGCTCTCACGCTGGGGGGTCCGGGGATGAGCAGTTCTTC
j_gene: TRBJ2-7; d_gene: -; v_gene: TRBV6-5; abundance: -; CDR3aa: CASSYSPVASEQYF; CDR3nt: TGTGCCAGCAGTTACTCGCCGGTAGCGAGCGAGCAGTACTTC
j_gene: TRBJ1-1; d_gene: -; v_gene: TRBV6-5; abundance: -; CDR3aa: CASRNNDGYTEAFF; CDR3nt: TGTGCCAGCAGGAATAATGATGGCTACACTGAAGCTTTCTTT
j_gene: TRBJ1-4; d_gene: -; v_gene: TRBV2; abundance: -; CDR3aa: CASVGAVGEKLFF; CDR3nt: TGTGCCAGCGTAGGAGCAGTTGGGGAAAAACTGTTTTTT
j_gene: TRBJ2-7; d_gene: TRBD2; v_gene: TRBV11-3; abundance: -; CDR3aa: CASSPGLAGFSYEQYF; CDR3nt: TGTGCCAGCAGCCCGGGACTAGCGGGATTCTCCTACGAGCAGTACTTC
j_gene: TRBJ1-5; d_gene: -; v_gene: TRBV7-8; abundance: -; CDR3aa: CASSLTTGGNQPQHF; CDR3nt: TGTGCCAGCAGCTTAACCACAGGCGGTAATCAGCCCCAGCATTTT
j_gene: TRBJ1-2; d_gene: TRBD1; v_gene: TRBV6-6; abundance: -; CDR3aa: CASSPRTGPNYGYTF; CDR3nt: TGTGCCAGCAGTCCTCGGACAGGGCCTAACTATGGCTACACCTTC
j_gene: TRBJ2-6; d_gene: -; v_gene: TRBV11-3; abundance: -; CDR3aa: CASSFQGTGANVLTF; CDR3nt: TGTGCCAGCAGTTTTCAGGGTACCGGGGCCAACGTCCTGACTTTC
j_gene: TRBJ2-1; d_gene: TRBD2; v_gene: TRBV6-4; abundance: -; CDR3aa: CASSDFRTSGGSYNEQFF; CDR3nt: TGTGCCAGCAGTGACTTCAGGACTAGCGGAGGGTCCTACAATGAGCAGTTCTTC
j_gene: TRBJ2-7; d_gene: -; v_gene: TRBV4-1; abundance: -; CDR3aa: CASSQGPTTNSKGQYF; CDR3nt: TGCGCCAGCAGCCAAGGCCCCACGACTAATAGCAAGGGGCAGTACTTC
j_gene: TRBJ1-6; d_gene: -; v_gene: TRBV7-3; abundance: -; CDR3aa: CASREGRVSPLHF; CDR3nt: TGTGCCAGCAGGGAGGGGAGGGTTTCACCCCTCCACTTT
j_gene: TRBJ2-3; d_gene: TRBD1; v_gene: TRBV10-1; abundance: -; CDR3aa: CASSEGRGRGDTQYF; CDR3nt: TGCGCCAGCAGTGAGGGCAGGGGGCGAGGGGATACGCAGTATTTT
j_gene: TRBJ1-6; d_gene: TRBD1; v_gene: TRBV6-5; abundance: once; CDR3aa: CASSPVDRRGSPLHF; CDR3nt: TGTGCCAGCAGTCCGGTGGACAGGAGGGGGTCACCCCTCCACTTT
j_gene: TRBJ2-7; d_gene: TRBD2; v_gene: TRBV18; abundance: -; CDR3aa: CASSPGAGVDEQYF; CDR3nt: TGTGCCAGCTCACCAGGGGCGGGAGTGGACGAGCAGTACTTC
j_gene: TRBJ1-5; d_gene: TRBD1; v_gene: TRBV2; abundance: once; CDR3aa: CATRQGANNQPQHF; CDR3nt: TGTGCCACCCGACAGGGGGCAAACAATCAGCCCCAGCATTTT